This entry concerns a single T cell receptor beta chain. Antigen unknown. This entry belongs to a study of Graves' ophthalmopathy and Graves' hyperthyroidism. Whole-study findings and limits: In separating ophthalmopathy from stable hyperthyroidism, a 13-signature model achieved roughly 89% sensitivity and 81.08% specificity.

CDR1 is LGHDT and CDR2 is YNNKEL in the germline V gene (reference sequence). J was trimmed by 7 bases and V by 3 bases; bases with no gene match: 9. This CDR3 region has 14 residues. As the template, RNA transcripts were used to amplify TCR beta CDR3 regions. RT-PCR in the first round used HTBI primers; a second-round multiplex PCR followed. TCRdb fed the multiplex PCR reads into MiXCR, producing one record per CDR3 protein. The sample has 220,000 or so distinct CDR3 sequences; approximately 21% are singletons. The V call is TRBV3-1, the J call TRBJ2-7; 7 bases line up with TRBD2. The sequencing sample was made of peripheral blood. The receptor was derived from a woman aged 45-60 years with Graves' ophthalmopathy. The CDR3 DNA is TGTGCCAGCAGCCATGTTGCGGGAGTGAAAGAGCAGTACTTC. It encodes CASSHVAGVKEQYF.